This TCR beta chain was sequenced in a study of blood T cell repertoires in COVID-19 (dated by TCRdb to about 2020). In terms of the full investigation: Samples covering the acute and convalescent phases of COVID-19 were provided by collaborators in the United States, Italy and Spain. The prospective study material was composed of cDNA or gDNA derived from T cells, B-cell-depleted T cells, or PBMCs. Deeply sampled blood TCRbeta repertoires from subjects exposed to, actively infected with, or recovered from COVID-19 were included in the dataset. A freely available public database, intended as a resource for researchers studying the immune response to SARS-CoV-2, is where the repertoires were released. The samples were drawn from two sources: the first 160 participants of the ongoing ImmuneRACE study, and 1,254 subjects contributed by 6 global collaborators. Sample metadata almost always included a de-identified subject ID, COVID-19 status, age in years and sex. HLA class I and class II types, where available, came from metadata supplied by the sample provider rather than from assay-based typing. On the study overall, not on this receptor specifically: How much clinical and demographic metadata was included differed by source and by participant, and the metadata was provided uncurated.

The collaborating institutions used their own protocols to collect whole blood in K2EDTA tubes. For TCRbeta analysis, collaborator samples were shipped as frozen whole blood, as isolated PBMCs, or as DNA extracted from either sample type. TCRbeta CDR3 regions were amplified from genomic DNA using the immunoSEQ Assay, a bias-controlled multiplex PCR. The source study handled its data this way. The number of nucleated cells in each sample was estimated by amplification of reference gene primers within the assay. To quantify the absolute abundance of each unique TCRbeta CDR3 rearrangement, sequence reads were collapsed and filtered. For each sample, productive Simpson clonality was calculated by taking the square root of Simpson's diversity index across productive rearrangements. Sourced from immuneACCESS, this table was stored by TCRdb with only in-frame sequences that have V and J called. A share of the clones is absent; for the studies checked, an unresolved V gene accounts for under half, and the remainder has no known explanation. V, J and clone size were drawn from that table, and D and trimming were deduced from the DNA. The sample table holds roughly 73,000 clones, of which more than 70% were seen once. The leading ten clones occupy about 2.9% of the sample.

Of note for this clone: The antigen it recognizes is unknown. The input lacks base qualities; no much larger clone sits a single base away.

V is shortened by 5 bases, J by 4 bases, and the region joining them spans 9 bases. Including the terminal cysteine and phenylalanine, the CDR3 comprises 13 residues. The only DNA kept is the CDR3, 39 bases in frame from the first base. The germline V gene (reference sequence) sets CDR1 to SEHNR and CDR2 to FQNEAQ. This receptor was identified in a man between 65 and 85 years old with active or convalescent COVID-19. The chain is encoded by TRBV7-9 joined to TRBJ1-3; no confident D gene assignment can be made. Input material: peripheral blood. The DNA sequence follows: TGTGCCAGCAGCCAACAGAAGGGAAACACCATATATTTT. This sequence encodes CASSQQKGNTIYF.